This TCR beta chain was retrieved from a study of blood T cell repertoires in COVID-19. About the research overall: Sites across the United States, Italy and Spain contributed samples from acute and convalescent COVID-19. Nucleic acid was either cDNA or gDNA, and it came from T cells, B-cell-depleted T cells, or PBMCs.

This CDR3 region has 16 residues. V dropped 1 base and J dropped 0 bases, with 10 bases sitting between them. Germline-derived CDR1 and CDR2 are LNHDA and SQIVND (reference sequence). Under the authors' procedure: Estimated nucleated cell counts came from reference gene primer amplification. Measured with immunoSEQ multiplex PCR; TCRdb has only the in-frame clones, and not every one. V and J calls plus clone size are reproduced from that table; the DNA served to infer D and trimming. The sample has a few hundred thousand clones; approximately 80% are singletons. Individuals aged about 18 to 90 years were recruited from 20 to 25 US areas.

V gene TRBV19 combines with J gene TRBJ2-4, with TRBD1 as a possible D gene (5 bases). This sequence originates from a woman between 35 and 50 years old with acute COVID-19. Sequences were obtained from PBMCs or T cells enriched from blood (not recorded which). CDR3 loop: CASSIGQSLAKNIQYF. For the CDR3, the DNA is TGTGCCAGTAGTATAGGACAGTCTTTAGCCAAAAACATTCAGTACTTC.